This T cell receptor beta chain came from a study of vaccination effects on CD4 cells after COVID-19. Culture lasted about ten days before CD4+ T cell isolation. In the case of this clone: Its antigen is still unknown.

Profiling relied on immunoSEQ multiplex PCR, and the TCRdb table lists in-frame clones only, not all of them. The profile covers roughly 36,000 clones, with 65% to 85% appearing a single time and about 3% taken by the ten largest. This CDR3 is 12 amino acids long. Looked up from germline, CDR1 is ENHRY and CDR2 is SYGVKD. V shed 5 bases and J shed 2 bases, with 7 bases lying between them. The receptor was isolated from a human donor who received a COVID-19 vaccine. Source: CD4+ T cells from PBMCs cultured without peptide, taken before COVID-19 vaccination. V gene TRBV10-3 combines with J gene TRBJ2-7; D possibly corresponds to TRBD1 (5 bases). For the CDR3, the DNA is TGTGCCATCAGTCCAGGGACCTACGAGCAGTACTTC. Protein sequence: CAISPGTYEQYF.